This section outlines one T cell receptor (beta chain) sequence together with its context. This sample is drawn from a study of T cell changes during pregnancy in multiple sclerosis. The CDR3 has 14 amino acids. CDR1 and CDR2 from the germline V gene are MNHEY and SMNVEV (reference sequence). Trimming removed 7 bases from V and 2 bases from J; junction bases left unmatched: 7. Sequenced by immunoSEQ multiplex PCR; TCRdb stores in-frame clones only, minus some. The table records under 95,000 clones, around 92% of them present only once. The clonotype was recovered from a female donor in good health, enrolled as a control in a pregnancy study. The input for sequencing was peripheral blood, taken after pregnancy. The J gene is TRBJ1-1, the V gene TRBV27, with 7 bases aligning to TRBD1. The CDR3 region has the DNA TGTGCCAGCACCCCGGGACAGAGAAACACTGAAGCTTTCTTT. Its protein is CASTPGQRNTEAFF.